One sample yielded the 7 T cell receptor beta chains listed below, sequenced in a study of cytomegalovirus exposure and HLA in healthy donors listed by TCRdb under 2017. Library creation used the immunoSEQ multiplex PCR assay. For the multiplex PCR, a mixture combining 60 forward primers for TCR Vbeta segments and 13 reverse primers for TCR Jbeta segments was used. TCRdb holds this immuneACCESS table with in-frame rearrangements only. Some clones are missing; in checked studies, unresolved V genes explain under half, and the rest has no known cause. This sample is represented by more than 85,000 clones; around 86% of them were singletons. Jointly, the top ten make up about 1.8% of the sample. The sample taken for sequencing was PBMCs. These TCRs come from a man aged 40-55 years in good health and CMV-seronegative.

As regards this clone: The junction does not match germline at one end; this may be a read error. The gene calls are TRBV7-2 and TRBJ1-5; 7 nucleotides line up with TRBD1. From germline, CDR1 is SGHTA and CDR2 FQGNSA. CDR3 length: 12 residues. The DNA of the CDR3 is TGTGCCAGCAGCCGAGAGACAGGGCCCAAGCATTTT. This codes for CASSRETGPKHF.

The chain recombines TRBV5-4 with TRBJ2-6, with D perhaps matching TRBD1 (5 bases). Trimming shortened V by 3 bases and J by 1 base, and 14 bases separated the two germline ends. The CDR3 is 17 residues long. Germline loops: CDR1 SGHNT, CDR2 YYREEE (reference sequence). The CDR3 reads CASSSAGILSGANVLTF. The CDR3 nucleotides read TGTGCCAGCAGCTCGGCAGGGATTTTGTCTGGGGCCAACGTCCTGACTTTC.

The chain uses TRBV2 and TRBJ2-7; 9 nucleotides line up with TRBD1. V shed 8 bases and J 4 bases; nucleotides not matched to a gene: 9. The CDR3 is 14 amino acids. Germline V lookup: CDR1 SNHLY, CDR2 FYNNEI. DNA of the CDR3: TGTGCCAGCGCAAGGGACAGGGCGAGGTACGAGCAGTACTTC. Protein product: CASARDRARYEQYF.

V is TRBV5-6 and J is TRBJ2-1; TRBD2 might be the D (5 bases). V lost 0 bases and J 4 bases, leaving 8 bases between the germline ends. The CDR3 is 14 amino acids. Germline V gene sequence: CDR1 SGHDT, CDR2 YYEEEE. DNA of the CDR3: TGTGCCAGCAGCTTGGGACTATGGTACAATGAGCAGTTCTTC. It encodes CASSLGLWYNEQFF.

The chain is built from TRBV19 and TRBJ1-1, with a weak D call TRBD1 (5 bases). Trimming took 8 bases from V and 6 from J, leaving 13 bases between them. Per germline, CDR1 LNHDA and CDR2 SQIVND (reference sequence). The CDR3 is 12 amino acids. The CDR3 DNA is TGTGCCAGTGGGGGGGGTATCGCTGAAGCTTTCTTT. Encoded protein: CASGGGIAEAFF. Complete variable domain (other parts from reference TRBV19 and TRBJ1-1): DGGITQSPKYLFRKEGQNVTLSCEQNLNHDAMYWYRQDPGQGLRLIYYSQIVNDFQKGDIAEGYSVSREKKESFPLTVTSAQKNPTAFYLCASGGGIAEAFFGQGTRLTVV.

The chain carries TRBV5-1 and TRBJ2-5; D perhaps matches TRBD1 (6 bases). Germline values: CDR1 SGHRS, CDR2 YFSETQ. The CDR3 runs 14 residues. Deletions cut 4 bases from V and 4 bases from J, with 14 bases between. CDR3 residues: CASSVGQLGETQYF. CDR3 nucleotides: TGCGCCAGCAGCGTTGGACAGTTAGGAGAGACCCAGTACTTC.

The chain uses TRBV6-5 and TRBJ1-4, with 8 bases aligning to TRBD1. Looked up from germline, CDR1 is MNHEY and CDR2 is SVGAGI. CDR3 length equals 15 residues. Trimming cost V 4 bases and J 5 bases; bases outside gene matches: 6. This chain's CDR3 is CASSFTQGGNEKLFF. DNA for the CDR3: TGTGCCAGCAGTTTTACACAGGGGGGGAATGAAAAACTGTTTTTT.